The clone carrying this T cell receptor (beta chain) was found once. Germline V gene sequence: CDR1 LGHNA, CDR2 YSLEER. The CDR3 has 16 residues. Trimming cost V 1 base and J 4 bases; bases outside gene matches: 6. Sequenced by immunoSEQ multiplex PCR; TCRdb stores in-frame clones only, minus some. This table has approximately 28,000 clones, 89% appearing once. This specimen belongs to a study of T cell changes during pregnancy in multiple sclerosis. The sequence was collected from a female donor with multiple sclerosis, enrolled in a pregnancy study. This sample comprised CD8+ T cells from peripheral blood mononuclear cells, obtained in the second trimester of pregnancy. This chain joins TRBV4-3 and TRBJ2-3, with TRBD2 identical over 9 bases. The CDR3, as DNA: TGCGCCAGCAGCCAAGCTTTAGCGGGAGCGGCAGATACGCAGTATTTT. Residues: CASSQALAGAADTQYF.